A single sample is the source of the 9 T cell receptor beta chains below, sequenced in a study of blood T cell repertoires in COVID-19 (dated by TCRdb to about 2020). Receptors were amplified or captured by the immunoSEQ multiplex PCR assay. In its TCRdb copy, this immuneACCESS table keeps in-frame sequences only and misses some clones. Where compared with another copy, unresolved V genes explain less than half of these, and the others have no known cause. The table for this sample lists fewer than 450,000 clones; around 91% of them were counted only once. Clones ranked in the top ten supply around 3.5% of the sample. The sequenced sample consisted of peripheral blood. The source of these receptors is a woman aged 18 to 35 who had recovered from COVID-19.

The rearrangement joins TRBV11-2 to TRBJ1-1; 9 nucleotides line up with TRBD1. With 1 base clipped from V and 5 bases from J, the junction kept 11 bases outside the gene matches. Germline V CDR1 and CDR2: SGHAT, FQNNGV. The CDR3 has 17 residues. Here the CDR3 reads CASSLVGLGQGITEAFF. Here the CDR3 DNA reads TGTGCCAGCAGCTTAGTAGGTTTGGGACAGGGAATTACTGAAGCTTTCTTT.

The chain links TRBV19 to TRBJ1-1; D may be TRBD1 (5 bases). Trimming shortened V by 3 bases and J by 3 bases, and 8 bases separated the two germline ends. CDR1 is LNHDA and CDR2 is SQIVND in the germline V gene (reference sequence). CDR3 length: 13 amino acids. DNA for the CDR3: TGTGCCAGTAGTATTGGCAGGGACACTGAAGCTTTCTTT. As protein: CASSIGRDTEAFF.

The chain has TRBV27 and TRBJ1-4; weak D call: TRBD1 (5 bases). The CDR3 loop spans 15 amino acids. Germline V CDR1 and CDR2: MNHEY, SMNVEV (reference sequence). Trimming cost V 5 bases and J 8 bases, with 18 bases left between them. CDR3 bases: TGTGCCAGCAGTCTCGATGCGGGGGACCGAGAAAAACTGTTTTTT. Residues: CASSLDAGDREKLFF.

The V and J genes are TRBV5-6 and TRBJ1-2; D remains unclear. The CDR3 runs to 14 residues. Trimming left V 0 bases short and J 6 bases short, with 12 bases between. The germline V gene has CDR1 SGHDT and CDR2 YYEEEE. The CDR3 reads CASSLAPGSHGYTF. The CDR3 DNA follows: TGTGCCAGCAGCTTGGCTCCAGGCTCCCATGGCTACACCTTC.

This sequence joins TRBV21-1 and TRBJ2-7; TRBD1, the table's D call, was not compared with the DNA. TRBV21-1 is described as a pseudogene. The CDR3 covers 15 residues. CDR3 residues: CASSKDGDSLSEQYV. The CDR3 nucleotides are TGTGCCAGCAGCAAAGATGGGGACAGTCTCTCCGAGCAGTACGTC.

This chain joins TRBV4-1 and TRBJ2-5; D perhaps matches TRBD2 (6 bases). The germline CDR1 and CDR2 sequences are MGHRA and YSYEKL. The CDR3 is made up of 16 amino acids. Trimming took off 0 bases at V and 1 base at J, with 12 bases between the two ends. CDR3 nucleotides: TGCGCCAGCAGCCAAGAGACTAGAAGGGGCCAAGAGACCCAGTACTTC. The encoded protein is CASSQETRRGQETQYF.

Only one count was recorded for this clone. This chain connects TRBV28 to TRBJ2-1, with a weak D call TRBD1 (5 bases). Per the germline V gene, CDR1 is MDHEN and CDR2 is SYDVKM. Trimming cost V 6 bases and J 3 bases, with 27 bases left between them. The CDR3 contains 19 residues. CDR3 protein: CASSYRLERGHRLYNEQFF. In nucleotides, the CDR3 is TGTGCCAGCAGCTACAGGCTCGAGCGCGGCCACCGCCTCTACAATGAGCAGTTCTTC.

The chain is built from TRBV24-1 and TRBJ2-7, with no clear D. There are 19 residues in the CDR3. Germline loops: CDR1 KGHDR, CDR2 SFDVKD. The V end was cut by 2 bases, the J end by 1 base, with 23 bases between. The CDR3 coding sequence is TGTGCCACCAGTGATTACCCAAGGTGTCAAGCGCGAAATTCCTACGAGCAGTACGTC. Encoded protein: CATSDYPRCQARNSYEQYV.

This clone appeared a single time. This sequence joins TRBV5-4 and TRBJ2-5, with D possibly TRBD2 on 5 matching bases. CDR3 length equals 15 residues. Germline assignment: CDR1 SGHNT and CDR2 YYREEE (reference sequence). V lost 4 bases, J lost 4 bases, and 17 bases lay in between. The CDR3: CASSRSSGPIETQYF. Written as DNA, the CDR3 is TGTGCCAGCAGCCGGAGCAGCGGTCCCATAGAGACCCAGTACTTC.